A selection of T cell receptor beta chains follows, all from one sample in a study of cytomegalovirus exposure and HLA in healthy donors. Sequencing was performed with immunoSEQ multiplex PCR; in TCRdb, only in-frame clones are kept and a portion is missing. The sample has 150,000 to 200,000 clones, 75% to 90% seen once. The sample taken for sequencing was PBMCs. The receptors shown here come from a male donor in good health and CMV-seropositive. CDR3s include the opening cysteine and the closing phenylalanine or tryptophan. Fields, in order: J gene, clone size, V gene, D gene, CDR3 DNA, CDR3 protein. A D gene is named only where the DNA matches it firmly. Size tells how often a clone was seen (once, few, many) or the class of an expanded clone, and some rows leave it out.

j_call: TRBJ1-1; clone_size: .; v_call: TRBV5-4; d_call: .; cdr3_nt: TGTGCCAGCAGCTCGCAGGGTTCGGGCACTGAAGCTTTCTTT; cdr3_aa: CASSSQGSGTEAFF
j_call: TRBJ2-1; clone_size: .; v_call: TRBV4-3; d_call: TRBD2; cdr3_nt: TGCGCCAGCAGCCAAGATACTAGCGCTATGTACAATGAGCAGTTCTTC; cdr3_aa: CASSQDTSAMYNEQFF
j_call: TRBJ2-1; clone_size: few; v_call: TRBV19; d_call: TRBD2; cdr3_nt: TGTGCCAGTAGCTTTAGCGGGAGAGGCAATGAGCAGTTCTTC; cdr3_aa: CASSFSGRGNEQFF
j_call: TRBJ1-6; clone_size: .; v_call: TRBV19; d_call: TRBD1; cdr3_nt: TGTGCCAGTGAAGGACAGGCTAATTCACCCCTCCACTTT; cdr3_aa: CASEGQANSPLHF
j_call: TRBJ2-7; clone_size: .; v_call: TRBV6-6; d_call: TRBD1; cdr3_nt: TGTGCCAGCAGTTATGGACAGGGCGTCGAGCAGTACTTC; cdr3_aa: CASSYGQGVEQYF
j_call: TRBJ1-6; clone_size: .; v_call: TRBV21-1; d_call: .; cdr3_nt: TGTGCCAGCAGCAAAAGGGACAGGAGCTCCTATAATTCACCCCTCCACTTT; cdr3_aa: CASSKRDRSSYNSPLHF
j_call: TRBJ2-7; clone_size: .; v_call: TRBV7-9; d_call: TRBD1; cdr3_nt: TGTGCCAGCAGCACCGGACAGGACTCCTACGAGCAGTACTTC; cdr3_aa: CASSTGQDSYEQYF
j_call: TRBJ1-4; clone_size: .; v_call: TRBV5-1; d_call: TRBD1; cdr3_nt: TGCGCCAGCAGCAAAGGGACAGATGAAAAACTGTTTTTT; cdr3_aa: CASSKGTDEKLFF
j_call: TRBJ2-1; clone_size: .; v_call: TRBV28; d_call: TRBD2; cdr3_nt: TGTGCCAGCAGTCTGAGGGGACTAGCCTATGAGCAGTTCTTC; cdr3_aa: CASSLRGLAYEQFF
j_call: TRBJ2-2; clone_size: .; v_call: TRBV6-5; d_call: TRBD1; cdr3_nt: TGTGCCAGCACCGCCGGACAGGGCACCGGGGAGCTGTTTTTT; cdr3_aa: CASTAGQGTGELFF
j_call: TRBJ1-5; clone_size: .; v_call: TRBV7-2; d_call: .; cdr3_nt: TGTGCCAGCAGCTCCGGGGATCAGCCCCAGCATTTT; cdr3_aa: CASSSGDQPQHF
j_call: TRBJ2-5; clone_size: .; v_call: TRBV4-1; d_call: TRBD2; cdr3_nt: TGCGCCAGCAGCCAAAGGGGACTAGCGGGGGGCCAAGAGACCCAGTACTTC; cdr3_aa: CASSQRGLAGGQETQYF
j_call: TRBJ1-5; clone_size: .; v_call: TRBV19; d_call: TRBD1; cdr3_nt: TGTGCCACCGCGACAGGGGTTGTCAATCAGCCCCAGCATTTT; cdr3_aa: CATATGVVNQPQHF
j_call: TRBJ2-1; clone_size: .; v_call: TRBV6-4; d_call: TRBD2; cdr3_nt: TGTGCCAGCAGACTTTTAGCGGGGTCCTACAATGAGCAGTTCTTC; cdr3_aa: CASRLLAGSYNEQFF
j_call: TRBJ1-1; clone_size: .; v_call: TRBV29-1; d_call: .; cdr3_nt: TGCAGCGTTGAAGGACCCAGGGGATTGAGCACTGAAGCTTTCTTT; cdr3_aa: CSVEGPRGLSTEAFF
j_call: TRBJ2-3; clone_size: .; v_call: TRBV9; d_call: TRBD2; cdr3_nt: TGTGCCAGCAGCTCGGGGGGTACGCAGTATTTT; cdr3_aa: CASSSGGTQYF
j_call: TRBJ2-7; clone_size: .; v_call: TRBV5-1; d_call: .; cdr3_nt: TGCGCCAGCAGCTTAGGGAGTTCCTACGAGCAGTACTTC; cdr3_aa: CASSLGSSYEQYF
j_call: TRBJ2-7; clone_size: .; v_call: TRBV6-5; d_call: .; cdr3_nt: TGTGCCAGCAGTTACTTGCGGGGTCGGAGCTCCTACGAGCAGTACTTC; cdr3_aa: CASSYLRGRSSYEQYF
j_call: TRBJ2-3; clone_size: .; v_call: TRBV18; d_call: .; cdr3_nt: TGTGCCAGCTCACCTGGAGGTGGCACAGATACGCAGTATTTT; cdr3_aa: CASSPGGGTDTQYF
j_call: TRBJ1-5; clone_size: .; v_call: TRBV6-6; d_call: TRBD1; cdr3_nt: TGTGCCAGCAGGCCTACGGGACAGTTGGTGGGCCAGCCCCAGCATTTT; cdr3_aa: CASRPTGQLVGQPQHF
j_call: TRBJ1-1; clone_size: .; v_call: TRBV6-1; d_call: TRBD1; cdr3_nt: TGTGCCAGCAGTACCTGGACAGGATCTGCCTCTGAAGCTTTCTTT; cdr3_aa: CASSTWTGSASEAFF
j_call: TRBJ2-2; clone_size: .; v_call: TRBV29-1; d_call: .; cdr3_nt: TGCAGCGTTGAGCGACAGCCGAACACCGGGGAGCTGTTTTTT; cdr3_aa: CSVERQPNTGELFF
j_call: TRBJ1-5; clone_size: .; v_call: TRBV6-6; d_call: TRBD1; cdr3_nt: TGTGCCAGCAGCCCTCGACAGGGGGCGAGGCAGCCCCAGCATTTT; cdr3_aa: CASSPRQGARQPQHF
j_call: TRBJ2-5; clone_size: .; v_call: TRBV18; d_call: .; cdr3_nt: TGTGCCAGCTCACCTCCGGGACTGTACCAAGAGACCCAGTACTTC; cdr3_aa: CASSPPGLYQETQYF
j_call: TRBJ2-1; clone_size: .; v_call: TRBV6-5; d_call: TRBD2; cdr3_nt: TGTGCCAGCAGTTACTTTAGCGGGAGTGAGCAGTTCTTC; cdr3_aa: CASSYFSGSEQFF
j_call: TRBJ2-3; clone_size: .; v_call: TRBV5-4; d_call: TRBD2; cdr3_nt: TGTGCCAGCAGCCTACCCGGGACTAAACGCACAGATACGCAGTATTTT; cdr3_aa: CASSLPGTKRTDTQYF
j_call: TRBJ2-3; clone_size: once; v_call: TRBV19; d_call: TRBD1; cdr3_nt: TGTGCCAGTAGTACCGGACAGGGAACAGATACGCAGTATTTT; cdr3_aa: CASSTGQGTDTQYF
j_call: TRBJ2-1; clone_size: .; v_call: TRBV15; d_call: TRBD2; cdr3_nt: TGTGCCACCAGCATTACCGGGAGGGCCCACAATGAGCAGTTCTTC; cdr3_aa: CATSITGRAHNEQFF
j_call: TRBJ1-6; clone_size: .; v_call: TRBV7-2; d_call: .; cdr3_nt: TGTGCCAGCAGCATAACTTCCCCCCCAGGGCTTGATTCACCCCTCCACTTT; cdr3_aa: CASSITSPPGLDSPLHF
j_call: TRBJ1-1; clone_size: .; v_call: TRBV30; d_call: TRBD1; cdr3_nt: TGTGCCGGTTACAGGGGGCGGTTAAGGACTGAAGCTTTCTTT; cdr3_aa: CAGYRGRLRTEAFF
j_call: TRBJ1-1; clone_size: .; v_call: TRBV9; d_call: TRBD1; cdr3_nt: TGTGCCAGCAGCGGAGGAGTGAACAGGGGGAGGATCACTGAAGCTTTCTTT; cdr3_aa: CASSGGVNRGRITEAFF
j_call: TRBJ2-5; clone_size: .; v_call: TRBV11-2; d_call: TRBD2; cdr3_nt: TGTGCCAGCAGCTTAGATTCAGGGACTAGCGGGAGATGGGAGACCCAGTACTTC; cdr3_aa: CASSLDSGTSGRWETQYF
j_call: TRBJ2-5; clone_size: .; v_call: TRBV18; d_call: TRBD2; cdr3_nt: TGTGCCAGCTCACCAGTCGGGGGGGAGACCCAGTACTTC; cdr3_aa: CASSPVGGETQYF
j_call: TRBJ2-1; clone_size: .; v_call: TRBV4-2; d_call: TRBD2; cdr3_nt: TGTGCCAGCAGCCAGGACACAGGGACTAGCGGCGAGCAGTTCTTC; cdr3_aa: CASSQDTGTSGEQFF
j_call: TRBJ2-2; clone_size: .; v_call: TRBV2; d_call: .; cdr3_nt: TGTGCCAGCAGTGCGGACAGAAACACCGGGGAGCTGTTTTTT; cdr3_aa: CASSADRNTGELFF
j_call: TRBJ2-2; clone_size: .; v_call: TRBV4-2; d_call: .; cdr3_nt: TGTGCCAGCAGCCAAGAGAAGCGGGACACCGGGGAGCTGTTTTTT; cdr3_aa: CASSQEKRDTGELFF
j_call: TRBJ2-5; clone_size: .; v_call: TRBV6-1; d_call: .; cdr3_nt: TGTGCCAGCAGTGAAACAAGACTGAACCAAGAGACCCAGTACTTC; cdr3_aa: CASSETRLNQETQYF
j_call: TRBJ2-1; clone_size: few; v_call: TRBV14; d_call: TRBD2; cdr3_nt: TGTGCCAGCAGCCAAGACCGGAGCGGGAGGCAGTTCTTC; cdr3_aa: CASSQDRSGRQFF
j_call: TRBJ2-4; clone_size: .; v_call: TRBV14; d_call: TRBD1; cdr3_nt: TGTGCCAGCAGCCAGTTGGGACAGGGAAACATTCAGTACTTC; cdr3_aa: CASSQLGQGNIQYF
j_call: TRBJ2-6; clone_size: .; v_call: TRBV18; d_call: .; cdr3_nt: TGTGCCAGCTCACCAGGGGCAGTTGGGGCCAACGTCCTGACTTTC; cdr3_aa: CASSPGAVGANVLTF
j_call: TRBJ2-5; clone_size: once; v_call: TRBV11-2; d_call: TRBD2; cdr3_nt: TGTGCCAGCAGCTTAGTTTCGGGCGGGAGAAAAGAGACCCAGTACTTC; cdr3_aa: CASSLVSGGRKETQYF
j_call: TRBJ2-7; clone_size: .; v_call: TRBV19; d_call: TRBD1; cdr3_nt: TGTGCCAGTAGTGATAGGGGACAGCCCTACGAGCAGTACTTC; cdr3_aa: CASSDRGQPYEQYF
j_call: TRBJ2-1; clone_size: .; v_call: TRBV4-3; d_call: TRBD2; cdr3_nt: TGCGCCAGCAGCCAACCTCATACTAGCGATGAGCAGTTCTTC; cdr3_aa: CASSQPHTSDEQFF
j_call: TRBJ2-1; clone_size: .; v_call: TRBV28; d_call: .; cdr3_nt: TGTGCCAGCAGCCTCGGTGCCGCCGGAGGGTTCATCAATGAGCAGTTCTTC; cdr3_aa: CASSLGAAGGFINEQFF